This T cell receptor (beta chain) comes out of a study of cytomegalovirus exposure and HLA in healthy donors. CDR3 size: 15 residues. Germline V gene sequence: CDR1 SGHAT, CDR2 FQNNGV. Unmatched junction bases numbered 9, after V lost 2 bases and J lost 6 bases. The PCR made use of 60 Vbeta and 13 Jbeta primers. Some clones are missing from TCRdb's copy, which holds only in-frame ones; the method was immunoSEQ multiplex PCR. This repertoire shows 150,000 to 200,000 clones, around 78% found once; its top ten account for around 2%. This clone was recorded only once. Its antigen is as yet unknown. Study observations and caveats: Some highly shared sequence variants likely arose as a pipeline artifact.

The V and J genes are TRBV11-2 and TRBJ2-7; 8 nucleotides match TRBD1. The TCR comes from a woman younger than 45 in good health and CMV-seropositive. The sequenced material came from PBMCs. The CDR3, as DNA: TGTGCCAGCAGCTTAATAACAGGGGGAAGGGGCGAGCAGTACTTC. It translates to CASSLITGGRGEQYF.